This is a list of T cell receptor beta chains from one sample in a study of identical twins. TCRdb analysed the 5' RACE reads with MiXCR anew, one entry per CDR3 protein. The sample lists hundreds of thousands of distinct CDR3 sequences, approximately 8% seen once, with approximately 2.1% in the top ten. The same data also went into a second study, on yellow fever vaccine responses in identical twins.

Sequenced: memory (CD45RO+) T cells sorted from blood. The source is a woman in her late teens or twenties in good health. The CDR3 runs from the conserved cysteine through the conserved F or W. The D gene is left open where the match is weak. Not every row has a clone size; where given, it reads once, few, many or a size class.

TRBJ2-5	TRBD2	many	TRBV28	CASGTSGLQETQYF	TGTGCCAGTGGGACTAGCGGCTTACAAGAGACCCAGTACTTC
TRBJ2-3	.	many	TRBV27	CASSSQGTGSDTQYF	TGTGCCAGCAGTTCTCAGGGTACTGGATCAGATACGCAGTATTTT
TRBJ2-6	TRBD1	.	TRBV7-8	CASSSDRAANVLTF	TGTGCCAGCAGCTCGGACAGGGCGGCCAACGTCCTGACTTTC
TRBJ1-1	.	many	TRBV12-3/TRBV12-4	CASSFGAPEAFF	TGTGCCAGCAGTTTTGGGGCTCCTGAAGCTTTCTTT
TRBJ2-5	.	many	TRBV20-1	CSASPLPSYQETQYF	TGCAGTGCTAGTCCCCTTCCATCGTACCAAGAGACCCAGTACTTC
TRBJ2-5	.	.	TRBV3-1	CASSQEAEDLVRGQYF	TGTGCCAGCAGCCAAGAAGCGGAGGATTTGGTCCGGGGCCAGTACTTC
TRBJ2-3	.	many	TRBV5-1	CASSLGADTDTQYF	TGCGCCAGCAGCTTGGGGGCTGACACAGATACGCAGTATTTT
TRBJ2-2	TRBD2	.	TRBV10-1	CASSLGRAGGFTGELFF	TGCGCCAGCAGTCTGGGGAGAGCGGGAGGTTTTACCGGGGAGCTGTTTTTT
TRBJ2-2	.	.	TRBV2	CASSHTSGRNTGELFFF	.
TRBJ2-3	.	.	TRBV20-1	CSAPRVSDTQYF	TGCAGTGCTCCAAGGGTCTCAGATACGCAGTATTTT
TRBJ2-6	.	many	TRBV24-1	CATSDGAGANVLTF	TGTGCCACCAGTGACGGTGCTGGGGCCAACGTCCTGACTTTC
TRBJ1-5	.	few	TRBV28	CASSFPPGLSSNQPQHF	TGTGCCAGCAGTTTCCCCCCAGGGCTCAGTAGCAATCAGCCCCAGCATTTT
TRBJ2-3	TRBD2	few	TRBV2	CASSSGIRTDTQYF	TGTGCCAGTTCTAGCGGGATCCGCACAGATACGCAGTATTTT
TRBJ2-1	TRBD1	many	TRBV10-3	CAISETGTGVSDEQFF	TGTGCCATCAGTGAAACCGGGACAGGGGTGAGCGATGAGCAGTTCTTC
TRBJ2-7	.	few	TRBV19	CASTLTGASEQYF	TGTGCCAGTACCCTGACAGGTGCCAGCGAGCAGTACTTC
TRBJ2-1	.	.	TRBV12-3/TRBV12-4	CASSYRGFYEQFF	TGTGCCAGCAGTTACCGGGGTTTCTATGAGCAGTTCTTC
TRBJ1-5	.	many	TRBV6-1	CASRPDGGQPQHF	TGTGCCAGCAGACCCGACGGCGGTCAGCCCCAGCATTTT
TRBJ1-5	.	.	TRBV20-1	CSATFWGGRNQPQHF	TGCAGTGCTACCTTTTGGGGGGGGCGCAATCAGCCCCAGCATTTT
TRBJ2-7	.	few	TRBV5-8	CASSLASYSGTYEQYF	TGTGCCAGCAGCTTGGCGAGTTACTCAGGAACCTACGAGCAGTACTTC
TRBJ2-7	.	few	TRBV3-1	CASSQVGGSYEQYF	TGTGCCAGCAGCCAAGTGGGGGGTTCTTACGAGCAGTACTTC
TRBJ1-5	.	many	TRBV28	CASSLLGVYQPQHF	TGTGCCAGCAGTTTACTGGGAGTATACCAGCCCCAGCATTTT
TRBJ2-3	TRBD2	.	TRBV29-1	CSAPEPGLAGLADTQYF	TGCAGCGCTCCAGAACCGGGACTAGCGGGACTCGCAGATACGCAGTATTTT